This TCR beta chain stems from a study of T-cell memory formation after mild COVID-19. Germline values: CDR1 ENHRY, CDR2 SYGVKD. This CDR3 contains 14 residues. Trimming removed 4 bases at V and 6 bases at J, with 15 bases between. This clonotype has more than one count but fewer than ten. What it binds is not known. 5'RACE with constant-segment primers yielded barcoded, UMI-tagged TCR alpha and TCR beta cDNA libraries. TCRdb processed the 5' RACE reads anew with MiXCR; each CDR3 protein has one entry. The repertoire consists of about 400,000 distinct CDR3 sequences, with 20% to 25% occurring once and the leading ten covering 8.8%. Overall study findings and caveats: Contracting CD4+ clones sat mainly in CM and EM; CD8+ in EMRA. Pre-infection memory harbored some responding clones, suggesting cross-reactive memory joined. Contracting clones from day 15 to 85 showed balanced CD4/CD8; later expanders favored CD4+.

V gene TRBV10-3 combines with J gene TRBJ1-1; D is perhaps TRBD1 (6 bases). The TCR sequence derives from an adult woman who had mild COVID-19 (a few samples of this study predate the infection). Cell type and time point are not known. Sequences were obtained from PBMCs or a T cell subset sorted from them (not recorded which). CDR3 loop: CAISADSGDPEAFF. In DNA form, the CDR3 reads TGTGCCATCAGTGCTGATTCAGGGGATCCTGAAGCTTTCTTT.